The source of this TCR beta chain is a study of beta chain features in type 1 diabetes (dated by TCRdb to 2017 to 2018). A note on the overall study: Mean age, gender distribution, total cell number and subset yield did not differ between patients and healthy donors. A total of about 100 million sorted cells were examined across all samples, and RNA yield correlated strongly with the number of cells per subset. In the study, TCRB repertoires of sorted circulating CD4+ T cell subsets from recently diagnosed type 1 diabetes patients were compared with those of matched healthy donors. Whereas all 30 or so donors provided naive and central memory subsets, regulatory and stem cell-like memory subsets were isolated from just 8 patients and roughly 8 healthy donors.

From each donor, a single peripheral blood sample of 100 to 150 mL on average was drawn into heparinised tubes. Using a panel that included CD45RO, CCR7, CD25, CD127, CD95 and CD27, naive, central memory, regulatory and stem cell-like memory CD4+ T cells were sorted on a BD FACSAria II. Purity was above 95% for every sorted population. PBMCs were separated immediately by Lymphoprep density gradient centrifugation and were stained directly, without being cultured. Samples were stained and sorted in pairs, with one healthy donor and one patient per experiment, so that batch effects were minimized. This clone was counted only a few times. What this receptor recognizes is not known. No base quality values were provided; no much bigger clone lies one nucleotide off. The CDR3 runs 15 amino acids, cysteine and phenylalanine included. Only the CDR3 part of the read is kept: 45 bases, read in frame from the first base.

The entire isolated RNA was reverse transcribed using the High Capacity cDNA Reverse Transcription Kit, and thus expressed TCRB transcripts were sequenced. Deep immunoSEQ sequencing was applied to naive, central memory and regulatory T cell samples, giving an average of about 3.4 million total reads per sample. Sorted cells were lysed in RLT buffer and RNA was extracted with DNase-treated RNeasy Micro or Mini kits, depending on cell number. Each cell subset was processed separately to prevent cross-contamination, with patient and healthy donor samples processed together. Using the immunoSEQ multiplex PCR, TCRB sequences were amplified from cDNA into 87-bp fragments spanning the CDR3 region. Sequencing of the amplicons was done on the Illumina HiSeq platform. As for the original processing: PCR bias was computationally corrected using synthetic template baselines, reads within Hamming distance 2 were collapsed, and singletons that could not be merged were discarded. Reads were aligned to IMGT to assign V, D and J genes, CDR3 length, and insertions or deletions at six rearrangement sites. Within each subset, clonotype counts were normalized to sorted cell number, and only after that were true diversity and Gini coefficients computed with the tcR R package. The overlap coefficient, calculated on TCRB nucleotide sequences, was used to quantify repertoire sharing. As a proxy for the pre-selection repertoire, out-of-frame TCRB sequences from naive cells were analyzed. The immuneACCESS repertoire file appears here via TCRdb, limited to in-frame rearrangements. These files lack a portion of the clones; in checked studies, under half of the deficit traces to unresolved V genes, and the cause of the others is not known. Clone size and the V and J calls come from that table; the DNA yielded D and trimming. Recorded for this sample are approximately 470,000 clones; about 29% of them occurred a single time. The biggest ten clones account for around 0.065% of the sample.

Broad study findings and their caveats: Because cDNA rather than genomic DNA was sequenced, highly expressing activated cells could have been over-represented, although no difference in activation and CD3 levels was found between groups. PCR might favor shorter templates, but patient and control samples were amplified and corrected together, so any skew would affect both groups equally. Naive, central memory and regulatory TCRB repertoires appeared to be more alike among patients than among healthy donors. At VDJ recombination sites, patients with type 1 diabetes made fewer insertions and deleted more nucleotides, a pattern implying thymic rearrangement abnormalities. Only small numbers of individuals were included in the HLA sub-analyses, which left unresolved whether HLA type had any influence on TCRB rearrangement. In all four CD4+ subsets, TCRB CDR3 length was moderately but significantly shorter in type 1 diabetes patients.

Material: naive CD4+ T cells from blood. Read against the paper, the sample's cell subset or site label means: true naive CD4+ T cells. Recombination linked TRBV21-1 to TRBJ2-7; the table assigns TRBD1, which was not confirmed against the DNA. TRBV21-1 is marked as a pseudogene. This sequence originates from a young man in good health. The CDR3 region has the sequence CASSKAGGQAYEQYF. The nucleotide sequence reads TGTGCCAGCAGCAAAGCTGGCGGACAGGCCTACGAGCAGTACTTC.